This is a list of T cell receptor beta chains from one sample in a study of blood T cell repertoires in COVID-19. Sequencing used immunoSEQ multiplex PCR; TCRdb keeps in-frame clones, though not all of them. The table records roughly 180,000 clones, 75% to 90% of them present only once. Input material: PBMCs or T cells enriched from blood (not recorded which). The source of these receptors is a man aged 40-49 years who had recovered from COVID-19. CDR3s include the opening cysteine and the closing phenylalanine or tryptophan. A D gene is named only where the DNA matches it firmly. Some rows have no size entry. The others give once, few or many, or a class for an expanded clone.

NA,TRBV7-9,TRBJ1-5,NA,TGTGCCAGCAGCTTTGGGGGCGCGGGAGGCAATCAGCCCCAGCATTTT,CASSFGGAGGNQPQHF
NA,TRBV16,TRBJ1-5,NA,TGTGCCAGCAGCCAATCCCAGGGTGGCCAGCCCCAGCATTTT,CASSQSQGGQPQHF
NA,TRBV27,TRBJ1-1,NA,TGTGCCAGCAGTTTACGGGGGTGGAACACTGAAGCTTTCTTT,CASSLRGWNTEAFF
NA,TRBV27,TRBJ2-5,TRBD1,TGTGCCAGCAGGCTTTTAGGGACAGGGGGACCTCCCGAGACCCAGTACTTC,CASRLLGTGGPPETQYF
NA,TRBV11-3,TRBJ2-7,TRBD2,TGTGCCAGCAGTCAAGGCGGGCTAGCGGGGGGCTACGAGCAGTACTTC,CASSQGGLAGGYEQYF
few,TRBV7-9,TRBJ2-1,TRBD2,TGTGCCAGCAGCTTAGGCTGGCGGGGGGCGAACGAGCAGTTCTTC,CASSLGWRGANEQFF
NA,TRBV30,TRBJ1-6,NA,TGTGCCTGGAGGGACAAAGGGTCACCCCTCCACTTT,CAWRDKGSPLHF
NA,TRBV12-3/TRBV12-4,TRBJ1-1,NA,TGTGCCAGCAGTTTAGGGGCCGTGGAAGCTTTCTTT,CASSLGAVEAFF
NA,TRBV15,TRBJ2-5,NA,TGTGCCACCAGCAATCCTGGTGAGGAGACCCAGTACTTC,CATSNPGEETQYF
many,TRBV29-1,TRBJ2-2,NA,TGCAGCGTTGAAGAGGTCCGCGGCCGGGAGCTGTTTTTT,CSVEEVRGRELFF
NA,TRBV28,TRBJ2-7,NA,TGTGCCAGCGGTTTGAGGGGGACGGCATCCTACGAGCAGTACTTC,CASGLRGTASYEQYF
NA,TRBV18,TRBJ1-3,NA,TGTGCCAGCTCACCACCTGTCGGGGTCTCTGGAAACACCATATATTTT,CASSPPVGVSGNTIYF
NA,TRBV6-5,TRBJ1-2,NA,TGTGCCAGCAGACGCCCGGGTGGTTATGGCTACACCTTC,CASRRPGGYGYTF
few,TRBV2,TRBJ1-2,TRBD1,TGTGCCAGCAGCCGGGACAGGGCCTTTCTGGAGTATGGCTACACCTTC,CASSRDRAFLEYGYTF
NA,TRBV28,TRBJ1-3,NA,TGTGCCAGCGTACCAGGGGCCACCGTTACTGGAAACACCATATATTTT,CASVPGATVTGNTIYF
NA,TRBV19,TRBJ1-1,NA,TGTGCCAGTAGCGGGTATGCCACTGAAGCTTTCTTT,CASSGYATEAFF
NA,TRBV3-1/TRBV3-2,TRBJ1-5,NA,TGTGCCAGCAGCCAAGGCGGGGGGGGTAGGGATCAGCCCCAGCATTTT,CASSQGGGGRDQPQHF
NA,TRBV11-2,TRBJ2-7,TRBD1,TGTGCCAGCAGCCCAGGGGGCCCCTACGAGCAGTACTTC,CASSPGGPYEQYF
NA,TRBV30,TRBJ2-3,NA,TGTGCCTGGAGTGTGTCTTCCCGCACAGATACGCAGTATTTT,CAWSVSSRTDTQYF
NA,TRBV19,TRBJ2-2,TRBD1,TGTGCCACCCGACAGGGGTTAGGAGTCGGGGAGCTGTTTTTT,CATRQGLGVGELFF
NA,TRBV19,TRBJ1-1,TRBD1,TGTGCCAGTAGTACGAAACAGGGGGCGGCGAAAACTTTCTTT,CASSTKQGAAKTFF
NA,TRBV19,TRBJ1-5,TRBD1,TGTGCCATTGGACAGGGAGATCAGCCCCAGCATTTT,CAIGQGDQPQHF